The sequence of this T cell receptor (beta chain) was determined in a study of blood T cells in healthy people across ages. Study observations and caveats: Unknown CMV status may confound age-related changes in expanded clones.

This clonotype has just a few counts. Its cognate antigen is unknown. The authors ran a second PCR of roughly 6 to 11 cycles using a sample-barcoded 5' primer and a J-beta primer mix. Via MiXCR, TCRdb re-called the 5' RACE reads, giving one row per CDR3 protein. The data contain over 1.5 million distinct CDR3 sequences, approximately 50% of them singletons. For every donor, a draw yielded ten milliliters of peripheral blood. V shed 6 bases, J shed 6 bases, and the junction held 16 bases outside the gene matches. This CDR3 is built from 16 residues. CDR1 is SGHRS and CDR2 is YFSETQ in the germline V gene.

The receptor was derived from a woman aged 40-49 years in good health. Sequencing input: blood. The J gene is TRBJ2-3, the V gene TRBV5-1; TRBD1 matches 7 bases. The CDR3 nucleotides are TGCGCCAGCACCCCCAAACCGGGACAGAGCGCGGATACGCAGTATTTT. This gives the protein CASTPKPGQSADTQYF.